The rows below give T cell receptor beta chains drawn from one sample of a study of OX40 agonist ivuxolimab in advanced cancers. Assay: immunoSEQ multiplex PCR; the TCRdb copy retains only in-frame clones and omits some. Of roughly 73,000 clones listed, approximately 80% are singletons. This specimen was CD4+ or CD8+ T cells sorted from blood, taken in a trial of the OX40 agonist ivuxolimab. The receptors originated from an adult with an advanced solid tumor such as melanoma, head and neck, liver or kidney cancer. Both conserved end residues are part of each CDR3. A D gene is named only where the DNA matches it firmly. The size field is filled for only some rows; it gives once, few, many or a size class.

clone size	D gene	J gene	V gene	CDR3 DNA	CDR3 protein
once	.	TRBJ2-7	TRBV5-5	TGTGCCAGCAGCCCTACCACGTTCTCCTACGAGCAGTACTTC	CASSPTTFSYEQYF
.	.	TRBJ2-5	TRBV7-9	TGTGCCAGCAGCTTTTTCTCCCTTACGTCGACGGAGACCCAGTACTTC	CASSFFSLTSTETQYF
.	TRBD2	TRBJ2-1	TRBV6-1	TGTGCCAGCAGGCTCCCCGCAGCGGGGAGCAATGAGCAGTTCTTC	CASRLPAAGSNEQFF
.	TRBD1	TRBJ2-7	TRBV5-6	TGTGCCAGCAGCTTTCGATGGACAGGCTCCAAAAGCTCCTACGAGCAGTACTTC	CASSFRWTGSKSSYEQYF
.	.	TRBJ2-6	TRBV7-8	TGTGCCAGCGGCGACATGACAGCCTCTGGGGCCAACGTCCTGACTTTC	CASGDMTASGANVLTF
.	.	TRBJ2-1	TRBV6-5	TGTGCCAGCAGTTACGATCGGGGCAATGAGCAGTTCTTC	CASSYDRGNEQFF
.	.	TRBJ1-4	TRBV6-5	TGTGCCAGCAGTGAACGAAGGGCGGGTGAAAAACTGTTTTTT	CASSERRAGEKLFF
.	.	TRBJ2-5	TRBV29-1	TGCAGCGTCCGCCCCCAGGGTGCGAAGACCCAGTACTTC	CSVRPQGAKTQYF
once	TRBD2	TRBJ2-3	TRBV18	TGTGCCAGCTCACCCGTCCCGGGACTAGCGGGGGGGCCGAAGGATACGCAGTATTTT	CASSPVPGLAGGPKDTQYF
.	.	TRBJ2-1	TRBV11-2	TGTGCCAGCAGCTTCCCCCGGGTCCTGTTCTTC	CASSFPRVLFF
.	.	TRBJ1-5	TRBV6-6	TGTGCCAGCAGCACCCCCGGGGATCAGCCCCAGCATTTT	CASSTPGDQPQHF
.	TRBD1	TRBJ1-2	TRBV2	TGTGCCAGCAGTCGGGACAGTCTAAATGGCTACACCTTC	CASSRDSLNGYTF
few	TRBD2	TRBJ2-3	TRBV19	TGTGCCAGTAAAGAGCGGGGGGCAGGGGATACGCAGTATTTT	CASKERGAGDTQYF
.	TRBD1	TRBJ2-7	TRBV4-1	TGCGCCAGCAGCCAAGTAGGGGCAGGGGGATCCTACGAGCAGTACTTC	CASSQVGAGGSYEQYF
.	.	TRBJ2-3	TRBV7-2	TGTGCCAGCAGCCCCCCATCGGCAGATACGCAGTATTTT	CASSPPSADTQYF
.	.	TRBJ2-5	TRBV11-2	TGTGCCAGCAGCCGGGGAGCTCGGGAGACCCAGTACTTC	CASSRGARETQYF
.	.	TRBJ2-1	TRBV14	TGTGCCAGCAGCCAGATCTCAGGGAGCTCCTACAATGAGCAGTTCTTC	CASSQISGSSYNEQFF
.	.	TRBJ2-7	TRBV14	TGTGCCAGCAGCCAGGTCCAGGGGGGCTACGAGCAGTACTTC	CASSQVQGGYEQYF
medium-sized	.	TRBJ2-2	TRBV6-5	TGTGCCAGCAGTTACTACGGGTCCCCGAACACCGGGGAGCTGTTTTTT	CASSYYGSPNTGELFF
.	.	TRBJ1-2	TRBV29-1	TGCAGCGTCCTAGACGAGGGTCGCTACACCTTC	CSVLDEGRYTF
.	TRBD2	TRBJ2-1	TRBV18	TGTGCCAGCTCACCAGGACTAGCATCCGATGAGCAGTTCTTC	CASSPGLASDEQFF
.	TRBD1	TRBJ2-1	TRBV9	TGTGCCAGCAGCGCTCCGGTGGGACAGACCTTTCTTGATGAGCAGTTCTTC	CASSAPVGQTFLDEQFF
.	TRBD1	TRBJ2-6	TRBV6-1	TGTGCCAGCGGGACAGGGGGCTCTGGGGCCAACGTCCTGACTTTC	CASGTGGSGANVLTF
.	.	TRBJ1-1	TRBV27	TGTGCCAGCAGCCGGACCGGGGGGGGTACGAGAGTCCCTGAAGCTTTCTTT	CASSRTGGGTRVPEAFF
.	.	TRBJ1-4	TRBV5-1	TGCGCCAGCAGCTTGGGAATCTATGCAACTAATGAAAAACTGTTTTTT	CASSLGIYATNEKLFF
once	.	TRBJ2-3	TRBV9	TGTGCCAGCAGCCCAACCCGGCGGGGTACGCAGTATTTT	CASSPTRRGTQYF